The 12 T cell receptor beta chains below were found in one sample sequenced in a study of T cell responses to AZD1222 COVID-19 vaccine. TCRdb keeps only in-frame clones here, not all; method: immunoSEQ multiplex PCR. The sample includes about 130,000 clones, roughly 90% of them seen just once. Sequenced material: peripheral blood, taken on day 0 of AZD1222 vaccination. These receptors were collected from an adult in good health.

This clone was counted a single time. The chain couples TRBV9 to TRBJ1-6, with 9 bases aligning to TRBD1. The trim removed 3 bases at V and 10 bases at J, leaving 8 bases unmatched. The CDR3 contains 15 residues. Germline assignment: CDR1 SGDLS and CDR2 YYNGEE. This CDR3 is CASSATGTGSSPLHF. The CDR3 DNA follows: TGTGCCAGCAGCGCGACCGGGACAGGGTCGTCACCCCTCCACTTT.

The rearrangement uses TRBV2 and TRBJ2-5; the D gene could be TRBD1 or TRBD2 (6 bases each). Germline lookup yields CDR1 SNHLY and CDR2 FYNNEI. The ends were cut back, 4 bases at V and 5 bases at J, with 14 bases in the middle. This CDR3 spans 14 amino acids. This CDR3 reads CASSVGLGGETQYF. The CDR3 nucleotides read TGTGCCAGCAGTGTCGGTCTGGGGGGCGAGACCCAGTACTTC.

The chain is built from TRBV18 and TRBJ2-1, with 12 bases identical to TRBD1. The CDR3 consists of 20 residues. Trimming at V came to 3 bases and at J to 2 bases, leaving 14 bases not matched to a gene. Germline CDR1 reads KGHSH; CDR2 reads LQKENI. CDR3 bases: TGTGCCAGCTCACCCCTGTATGGGACAGGGGGCACGGTGGCCTACAATGAGCAGTTCTTC. Protein product: CASSPLYGTGGTVAYNEQFF.

The rearrangement joins TRBV2 to TRBJ1-4; D not resolved. The CDR3 loop spans 16 amino acids. The germline CDR1 and CDR2 sequences are SNHLY and FYNNEI. V dropped 7 bases and J dropped 7 bases, with 22 bases sitting between them. The CDR3 region has the DNA TGTGCCAGCACACGTCGTCAGGTTCAAGGTGGTGAAAAACTGTTTTTT. It translates to CASTRRQVQGGEKLFF. The variable domain in full, with the rest retrieved from reference TRBV2 and TRBJ1-4, is EPEVTQTPSHQVTQMGQEVILRCVPISNHLYFYWYRQILGQKVEFLVSFYNNEISEKSEIFDDQFSVERPDGSNFTLKIRSTKLEDSAMYFCASTRRQVQGGEKLFFGSGTQLSVL.

The chain carries TRBV19 and TRBJ1-1, with no clear D. Germline V gives CDR1 LNHDA, CDR2 SQIVND (reference sequence). The CDR3 loop spans 13 amino acids. The V and J ends lost 7 bases and 0 bases respectively, with 9 bases between them. CDR3 amino acids: CASKAAMNTEAFF. In DNA, the CDR3 is TGTGCCAGTAAGGCAGCAATGAACACTGAAGCTTTCTTT.

The chain carries TRBV2 and TRBJ1-5, with D unclear. Germline values: CDR1 SNHLY, CDR2 FYNNEI. This CDR3 is 14 amino acids long. V lost 0 bases to trimming and J lost 4 bases, with 7 bases between them. DNA of the CDR3: TGTGCCAGCAGTGAAGCGGACTTAAATCAGCCCCAGCATTTT. Translating gives CASSEADLNQPQHF.

The J gene is TRBJ2-2, the V gene TRBV6-5, with D perhaps TRBD2 (6 bases). The CDR3 runs to 16 residues. Trimming removed 3 bases at V and 7 bases at J, with 18 bases between. Germline lookup yields CDR1 MNHEY and CDR2 SVGAGI. This CDR3 is CASSYRPSERFGELFF. CDR3 DNA sequence: TGTGCCAGCAGTTATAGGCCTAGCGAGAGATTCGGGGAGCTGTTTTTT.

The chain couples TRBV19 to TRBJ1-4; TRBD1 aligns across 8 bases. The CDR3 is 17 residues long. The trim removed 6 bases at V and 8 bases at J, leaving 17 bases unmatched. Germline loops: CDR1 LNHDA, CDR2 SQIVND (reference sequence). CDR3 coding DNA: TGTGCCAGTAGCGCCGGTGGGGCAGGGGGCTTCGTGGAAAAACTGTTTTTT. Translating gives CASSAGGAGGFVEKLFF.

The chain couples TRBV5-1 to TRBJ1-5; a weak D match, TRBD1 (5 bases). Looked up from germline, CDR1 is SGHRS and CDR2 is YFSETQ. Deletions cut 4 bases from V and 2 bases from J, with 13 bases between. The CDR3 contains 15 residues. CDR3 protein: CASSAQGYGNQPQHF. The CDR3 DNA sequence: TGCGCCAGCAGCGCGCAGGGATACGGCAATCAGCCCCAGCATTTT.

The rearrangement uses TRBV28 and TRBJ1-3; D remains ambiguous. V lost 3 bases, J lost 0 bases, and 21 bases lay in between. Germline V gene data show CDR1 as MDHEN and CDR2 as SYDVKM. This CDR3 is built from 19 residues. CDR3 bases: TGTGCCAGCAGTTTCTCCTGGAACATCCGGAGCTACTCTGGAAACACCATATATTTT. It specifies CASSFSWNIRSYSGNTIYF.

CDR3 amino acids: CASSVSTGFTGELFF. As DNA, the CDR3 is TGTGCCAGCAGCGTCTCGACAGGGTTTACCGGGGAGCTGTTTTTT. The rearrangement uses TRBV9 and TRBJ2-2; 7 nucleotides align to TRBD1. Trimming removed 2 bases from V and 5 bases from J; junction bases left unmatched: 6. The CDR3 sequence is 15 residues long. Germline-derived CDR1 and CDR2 are SGDLS and YYNGEE.

The chain uses TRBV2 and TRBJ1-5, with 8 bases lining up with TRBD1. J lost 7 bases, V lost 7 bases, and 9 bases had no gene match. This CDR3 is built from 14 residues. The germline gives CDR1 SNHLY, CDR2 FYNNEI. CDR3 bases: TGTGCCAGCAATGACAGGGGCTCGGAGCAGCCCCAGCATTTT. This encodes CASNDRGSEQPQHF.